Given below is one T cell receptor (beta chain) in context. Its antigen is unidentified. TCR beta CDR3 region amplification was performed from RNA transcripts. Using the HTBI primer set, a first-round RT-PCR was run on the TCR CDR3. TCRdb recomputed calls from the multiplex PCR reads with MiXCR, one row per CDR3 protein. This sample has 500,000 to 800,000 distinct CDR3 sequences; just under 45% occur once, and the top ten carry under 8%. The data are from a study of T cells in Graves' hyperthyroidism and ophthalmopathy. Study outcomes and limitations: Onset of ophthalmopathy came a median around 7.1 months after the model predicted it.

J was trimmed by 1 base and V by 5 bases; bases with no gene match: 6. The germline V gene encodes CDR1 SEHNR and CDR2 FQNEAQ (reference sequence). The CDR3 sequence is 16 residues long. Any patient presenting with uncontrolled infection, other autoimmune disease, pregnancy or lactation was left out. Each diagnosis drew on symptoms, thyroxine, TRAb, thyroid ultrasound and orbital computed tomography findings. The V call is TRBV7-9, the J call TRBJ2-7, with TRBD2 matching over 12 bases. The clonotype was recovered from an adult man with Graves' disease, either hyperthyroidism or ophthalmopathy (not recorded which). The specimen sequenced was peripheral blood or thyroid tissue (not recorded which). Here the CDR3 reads CASSTGLAGSSYEQYF. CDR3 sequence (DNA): TGTGCCAGCAGCACCGGACTAGCGGGGAGTTCCTACGAGCAGTACTTC. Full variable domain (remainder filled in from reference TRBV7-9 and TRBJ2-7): DTGVSQNPRHKITKRGQNVTFRCDPISEHNRLYWYRQTLGQGPEFLTYFQNEAQLEKSRLLSDRFSAERPKGSFSTLEIQRTEQGDSAMYLCASSTGLAGSSYEQYFGPGTRLTVT.